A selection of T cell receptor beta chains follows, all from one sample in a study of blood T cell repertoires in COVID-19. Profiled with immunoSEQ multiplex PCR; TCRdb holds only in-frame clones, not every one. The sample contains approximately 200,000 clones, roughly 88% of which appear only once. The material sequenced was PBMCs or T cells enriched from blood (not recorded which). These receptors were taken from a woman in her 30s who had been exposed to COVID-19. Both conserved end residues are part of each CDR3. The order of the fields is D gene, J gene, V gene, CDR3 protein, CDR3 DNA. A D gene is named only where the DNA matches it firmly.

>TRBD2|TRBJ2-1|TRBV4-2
CASSLAGRGNEQFF
TGTGCCAGCAGCCTAGCGGGGAGGGGCAATGAGCAGTTCTTC
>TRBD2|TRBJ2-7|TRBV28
CASSLSGLAGRFYEQYF
TGTGCCAGCAGTTTATCCGGACTAGCGGGGCGATTCTACGAGCAGTACTTC
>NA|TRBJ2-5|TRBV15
CATSRIQGEETQYF
TGTGCCACCAGCAGAATACAGGGAGAAGAGACCCAGTACTTC
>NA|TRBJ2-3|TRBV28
CASSLRGITDTQYF
TGTGCCAGCAGCCTCAGGGGCATCACAGATACGCAGTATTTT
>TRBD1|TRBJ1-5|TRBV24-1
CATSDFGQAPSNQPQHF
TGTGCCACCAGTGATTTCGGACAGGCCCCCAGCAATCAGCCCCAGCATTTT
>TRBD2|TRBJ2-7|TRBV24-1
CATSDYSRTSGNYEQYF
TGTGCCACCAGTGATTACTCGAGGACTAGCGGGAATTACGAGCAGTACTTC
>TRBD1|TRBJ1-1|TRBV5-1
CASSLVSGTGNTEAFF
TGCGCCAGCAGCTTGGTTTCCGGGACAGGGAACACTGAAGCTTTCTTT
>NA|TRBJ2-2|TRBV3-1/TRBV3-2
CASRPGQANTGELFF
TGTGCCAGCAGGCCGGGACAAGCGAACACCGGGGAGCTGTTTTTT
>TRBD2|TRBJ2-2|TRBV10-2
CASTLTSGRVTGELFF
TGCGCCAGCACCCTGACTAGCGGGAGGGTCACCGGGGAGCTGTTTTTT
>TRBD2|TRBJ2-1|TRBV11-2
CASSISGSRGEQFF
TGTGCCAGCAGCATTAGCGGGAGCCGGGGGGAGCAGTTCTTC
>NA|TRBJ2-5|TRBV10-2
CASGGGGGVQETQYF
TGCGCCAGCGGGGGAGGAGGGGGGGTCCAAGAGACCCAGTACTTC
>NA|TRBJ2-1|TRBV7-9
CASSLSELIYNEQFF
TGTGCCAGCAGCTTAAGTGAACTCATCTACAATGAGCAGTTCTTC
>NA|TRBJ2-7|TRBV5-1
CASSLDSGAYEQYF
TGCGCCAGCAGCTTGGATAGCGGAGCCTACGAGCAGTACTTC
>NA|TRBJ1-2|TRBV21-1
CASKPERTDYGYTF
TGTGCCAGCAAACCCGAGCGGACAGACTATGGCTACACCTTC
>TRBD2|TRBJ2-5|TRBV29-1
CSVQRTSGSGETQYF
TGCAGCGTCCAGCGGACTAGCGGGAGTGGGGAGACCCAGTACTTC
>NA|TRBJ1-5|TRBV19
CASSPQNQPQHF
TGTGCCAGTAGTCCGCAGAATCAGCCCCAGCATTTT